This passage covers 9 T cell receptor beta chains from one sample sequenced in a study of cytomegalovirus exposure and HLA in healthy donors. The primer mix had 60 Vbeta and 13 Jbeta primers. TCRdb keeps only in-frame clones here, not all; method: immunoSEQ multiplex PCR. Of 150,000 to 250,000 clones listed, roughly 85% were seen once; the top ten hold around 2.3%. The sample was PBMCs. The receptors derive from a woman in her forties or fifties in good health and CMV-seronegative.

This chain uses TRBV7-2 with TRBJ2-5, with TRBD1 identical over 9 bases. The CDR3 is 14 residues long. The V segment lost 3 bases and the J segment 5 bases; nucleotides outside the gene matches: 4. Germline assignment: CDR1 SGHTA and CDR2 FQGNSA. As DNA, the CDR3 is TGTGCCAGCAGCTTTGGACAGGGGAGGGAGACCCAGTACTTC. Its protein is CASSFGQGRETQYF.

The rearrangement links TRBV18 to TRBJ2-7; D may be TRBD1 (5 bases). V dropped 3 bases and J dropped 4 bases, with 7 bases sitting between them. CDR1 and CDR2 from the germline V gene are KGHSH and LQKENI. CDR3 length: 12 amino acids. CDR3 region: CASSPDTYEQYF. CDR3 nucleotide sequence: TGTGCCAGCTCACCGGACACGTACGAGCAGTACTTC.

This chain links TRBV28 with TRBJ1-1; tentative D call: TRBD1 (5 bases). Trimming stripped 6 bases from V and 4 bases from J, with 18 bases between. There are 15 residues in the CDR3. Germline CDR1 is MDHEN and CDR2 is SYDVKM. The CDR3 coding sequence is TGTGCCAGCAGCGAAGCGGGCCCGGGGGGCACTGAAGCTTTCTTT. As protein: CASSEAGPGGTEAFF.

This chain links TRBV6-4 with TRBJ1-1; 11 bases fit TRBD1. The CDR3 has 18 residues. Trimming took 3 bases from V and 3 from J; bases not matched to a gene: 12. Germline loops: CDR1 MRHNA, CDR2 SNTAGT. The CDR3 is CASSEGNGQGARDTEAFF. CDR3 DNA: TGTGCCAGCAGTGAAGGTAATGGACAGGGGGCGAGGGACACTGAAGCTTTCTTT.

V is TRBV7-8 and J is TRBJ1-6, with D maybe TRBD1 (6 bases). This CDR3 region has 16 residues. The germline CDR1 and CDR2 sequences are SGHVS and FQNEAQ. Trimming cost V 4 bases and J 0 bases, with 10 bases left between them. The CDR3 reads CASSYDRSSYNSPLHF. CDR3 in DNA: TGTGCCAGCAGCTACGACAGGAGCTCCTATAATTCACCCCTCCACTTT. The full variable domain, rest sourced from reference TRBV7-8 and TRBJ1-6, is GAGVSQSPRYKVAKRGQDVALRCDPISGHVSLFWYQQALGQGPEFLTYFQNEAQLDKSGLPSDRFFAERPEGSVSTLKIQRTQQEDSAVYLCASSYDRSSYNSPLHFGNGTRLTVT.

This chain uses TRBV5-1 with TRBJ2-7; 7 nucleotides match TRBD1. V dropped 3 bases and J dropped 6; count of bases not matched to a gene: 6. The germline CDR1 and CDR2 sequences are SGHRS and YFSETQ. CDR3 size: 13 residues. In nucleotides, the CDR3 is TGCGCCAGCAGCTCCGGGACAGCAGGCGAGCAGTACTTC. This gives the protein CASSSGTAGEQYF.

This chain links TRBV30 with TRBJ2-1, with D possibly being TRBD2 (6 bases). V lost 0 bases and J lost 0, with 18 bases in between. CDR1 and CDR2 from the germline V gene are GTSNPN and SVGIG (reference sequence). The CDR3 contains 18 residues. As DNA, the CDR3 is TGTGCCTGGAGTGTACAGAAGGAGGGGTTAAGCTCCTACAATGAGCAGTTCTTC. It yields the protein CAWSVQKEGLSSYNEQFF.

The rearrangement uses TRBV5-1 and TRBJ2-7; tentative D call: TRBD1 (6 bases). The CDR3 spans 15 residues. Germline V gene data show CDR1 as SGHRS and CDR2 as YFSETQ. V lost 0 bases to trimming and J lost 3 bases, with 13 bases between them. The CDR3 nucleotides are TGCGCCAGCAGCTTGGCCGCAGGGGTGGACTACGAGCAGTACTTC. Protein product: CASSLAAGVDYEQYF.

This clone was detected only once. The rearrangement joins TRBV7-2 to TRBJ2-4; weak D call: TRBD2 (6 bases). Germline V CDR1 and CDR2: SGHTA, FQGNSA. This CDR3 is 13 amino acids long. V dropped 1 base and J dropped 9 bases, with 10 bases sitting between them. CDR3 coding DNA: TGTGCCAGCAGCTTAGACGGGAGCCCCATTCAGTACTTC. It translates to CASSLDGSPIQYF.